This TCR beta chain was identified in a study of T cells of healthy individuals. In its sample, this clonotype was seen many times. MiXCR was run by TCRdb on the 5' RACE reads, yielding one entry per CDR3 protein. Among approximately 52,000 distinct CDR3 sequences listed, about 15% were seen once. The CDR3 totals 15 residues. V gave up 2 bases and J gave up 1 base; unmatched junction bases: 4. CDR1 and CDR2 from the germline V gene are SGHRS and YFSETQ. This chain uses TRBV5-1 with TRBJ2-7; 9 nucleotides align to TRBD2. The receptor's source is a human donor in good health. The CDR3 sequence: CASSFSGGGSYEQYF. Written as DNA, the CDR3 is TGCGCCAGCAGCTTTAGCGGGGGTGGTTCCTACGAGCAGTACTTC.